This T cell receptor (beta chain) stems from a study of STAT5B mutations in CD4+ large granular lymphocyte leukemia. Across the study: The CDR3 'QG' motif was associated with a particular HLA allele among healthy donors. General study results and limits: Main leukemic clonotypes were patient-specific, but roughly 23% appeared at low frequency elsewhere.

Data came from immunoSEQ multiplex PCR; TCRdb stores just in-frame clones and leaves some out. Of 37,000 or so clones detected, 80% to 90% appear once; the ten largest clones hold about 3.8%. Control samples were healthy donors' buffy coats. Notes on this clone: What it recognizes is unknown.

The material sequenced was CD4+ T cells from blood buffy coats. The receptor was derived from a human donor in good health.

The CDR3 loop reads CASSTSAGNTDTQYF. CDR3 nucleotide sequence: TGTGCCAGTAGTACATCAGCGGGCAACACAGATACGCAGTATTTT. This chain links TRBV19 with TRBJ2-3, with D possibly being TRBD2 (6 bases). The CDR3 is made up of 15 amino acids. Trimming cost V 4 bases and J 2 bases, with 13 bases left between them. The V gene's germline CDR1 is LNHDA and CDR2 SQIVND (reference sequence).